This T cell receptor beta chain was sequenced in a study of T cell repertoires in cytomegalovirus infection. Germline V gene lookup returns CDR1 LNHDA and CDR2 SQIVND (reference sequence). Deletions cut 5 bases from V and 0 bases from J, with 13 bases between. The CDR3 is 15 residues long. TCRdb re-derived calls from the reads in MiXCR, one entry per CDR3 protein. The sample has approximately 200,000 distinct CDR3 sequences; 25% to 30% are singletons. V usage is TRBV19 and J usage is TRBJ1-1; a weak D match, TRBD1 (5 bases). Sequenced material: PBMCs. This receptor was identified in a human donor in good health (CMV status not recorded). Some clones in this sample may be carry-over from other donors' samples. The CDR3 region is CASSWGSQLNTEAFF. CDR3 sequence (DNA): TGTGCCAGTAGTTGGGGGAGTCAGTTGAACACTGAAGCTTTCTTT.